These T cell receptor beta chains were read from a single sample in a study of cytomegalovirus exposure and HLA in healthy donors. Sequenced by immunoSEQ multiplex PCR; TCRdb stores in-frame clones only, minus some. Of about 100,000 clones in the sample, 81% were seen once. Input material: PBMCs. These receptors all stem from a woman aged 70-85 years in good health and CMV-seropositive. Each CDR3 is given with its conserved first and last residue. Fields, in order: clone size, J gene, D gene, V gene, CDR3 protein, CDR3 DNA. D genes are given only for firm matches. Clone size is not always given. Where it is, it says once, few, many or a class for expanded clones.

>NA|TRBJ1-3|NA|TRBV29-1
CSASRGSGNTIYF
TGCAGCGCTTCGCGGGGCTCTGGAAACACCATATATTTT
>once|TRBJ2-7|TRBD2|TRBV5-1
CASSSGLRGVIKGEQYF
TGCGCCAGCAGCTCGGGGTTGCGGGGGGTAATTAAGGGGGAGCAGTACTTC
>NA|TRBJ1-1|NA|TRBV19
CASSSARNTEAFF
TGTGCCAGTAGTAGCGCGAGGAACACTGAAGCTTTCTTT
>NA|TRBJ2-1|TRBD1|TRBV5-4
CASREMVGQGNNEQFF
TGTGCCAGCAGGGAAATGGTGGGACAGGGGAACAATGAGCAGTTCTTC
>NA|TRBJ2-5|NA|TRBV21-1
CASSASLLAGGQETQYF
TGTGCCAGCAGCGCATCACTACTAGCGGGAGGCCAAGAGACCCAGTACTTC
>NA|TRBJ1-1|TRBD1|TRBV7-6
CASSTWTGNTEAFF
TGTGCCAGCAGCACCTGGACAGGAAACACTGAAGCTTTCTTT
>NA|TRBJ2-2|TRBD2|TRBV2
CASGNSGRGTGELFF
TGTGCCAGCGGTAATAGCGGGAGGGGTACCGGGGAGCTGTTTTTT
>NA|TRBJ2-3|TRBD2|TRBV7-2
CASSPRLAVTDTQYF
TGTGCCAGCAGCCCCAGACTAGCGGTCACAGATACGCAGTATTTT
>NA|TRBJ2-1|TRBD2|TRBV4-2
CASSQSGLAGAGSYNEQFF
TGTGCCAGCAGCCAATCGGGACTAGCGGGAGCCGGGTCCTACAATGAGCAGTTCTTC
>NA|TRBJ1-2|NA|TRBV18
CASSPDTYGYTF
TGTGCCAGCTCACCAGACACCTATGGCTACACCTTC
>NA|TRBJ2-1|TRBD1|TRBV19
CASSIGTDYNEQFF
TGTGCCAGTAGTATCGGGACAGATTACAATGAGCAGTTCTTC
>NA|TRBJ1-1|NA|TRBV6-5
CASSYEGDTEAFF
TGTGCCAGCAGTTACGAGGGGGACACTGAAGCTTTCTTT
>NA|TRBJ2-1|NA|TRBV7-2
CASSPGDYNEQFF
TGTGCCAGCAGCCCCGGAGACTACAATGAGCAGTTCTTC
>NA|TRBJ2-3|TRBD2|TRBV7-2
CASSRAGVGTDTQYF
TGTGCCAGCAGCCGAGCGGGAGTGGGGACAGATACGCAGTATTTT
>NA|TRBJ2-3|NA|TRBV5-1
CASSSAGASTDTQYF
TGCGCCAGCAGCTCTGCTGGGGCTAGCACAGATACGCAGTATTTT
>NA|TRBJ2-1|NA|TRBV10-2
CASSQSHYGNEQFF
TGCGCCAGCAGTCAAAGCCACTACGGCAATGAGCAGTTCTTC
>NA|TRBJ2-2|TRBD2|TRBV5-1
CASSYLPGLAGGNGELFF
TGCGCCAGCAGCTATTTACCGGGACTAGCGGGAGGTAACGGGGAGCTGTTTTTT
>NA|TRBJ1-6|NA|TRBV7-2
CASSRDFSYNSPLHF
TGTGCCAGCAGCCGGGACTTCTCCTATAATTCACCCCTCCACTTT
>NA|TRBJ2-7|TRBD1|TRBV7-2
CASSRGQGLDEQYF
TGTGCCAGCAGCCGGGGACAGGGGCTTGACGAGCAGTACTTC
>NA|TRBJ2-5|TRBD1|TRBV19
CASSPRTGKETQYF
TGTGCCAGTAGCCCCCGGACAGGTAAAGAGACCCAGTACTTC
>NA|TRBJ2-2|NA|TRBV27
CASSPVNIGELFF
TGTGCCAGCAGTCCGGTTAATATCGGGGAGCTGTTTTTT
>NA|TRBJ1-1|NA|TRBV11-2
CASSYEGDNTEAFF
TGTGCCAGCAGCTACGAGGGGGACAACACTGAAGCTTTCTTT
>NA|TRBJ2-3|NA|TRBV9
CASSVEGGGYSTDTQYF
TGTGCCAGCAGCGTAGAGGGTGGAGGTTATAGCACAGATACGCAGTATTTT
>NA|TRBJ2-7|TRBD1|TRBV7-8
CASSVNRGPYEQYF
TGTGCCAGCAGCGTAAACAGGGGGCCCTACGAGCAGTACTTC
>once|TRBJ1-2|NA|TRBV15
CATSRDQTGGRGGYTF
TGTGCCACCAGCAGAGATCAGACGGGAGGGCGGGGTGGCTACACCTTC
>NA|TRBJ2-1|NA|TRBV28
CASSPWAYNEQFF
TGTGCCAGCAGCCCATGGGCCTATAATGAGCAGTTCTTC
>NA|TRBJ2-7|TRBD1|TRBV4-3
CASSQDRVGEQYF
TGCGCCAGCAGCCAGGACAGGGTGGGCGAGCAGTACTTC
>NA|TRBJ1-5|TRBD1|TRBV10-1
CASRTGRGNQPQHF
TGCGCCAGCCGGACAGGGAGGGGAAATCAGCCCCAGCATTTT
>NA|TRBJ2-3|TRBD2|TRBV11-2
CASSPGGCGTDTQYF
TGTGCCAGCAGCCCCGGGGGGTGTGGCACAGATACGCAGTATTTT
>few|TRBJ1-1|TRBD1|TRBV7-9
CASSFDRGRAFF
TGTGCCAGCAGCTTCGACAGGGGAAGAGCTTTCTTT
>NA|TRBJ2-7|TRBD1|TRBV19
CASSRDRGPYEQYF
TGTGCCAGTAGTAGGGACAGGGGACCCTACGAGCAGTACTTC
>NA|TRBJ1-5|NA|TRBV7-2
CASSAVQEPQHF
TGTGCCAGCAGCGCCGTACAAGAGCCCCAGCATTTT
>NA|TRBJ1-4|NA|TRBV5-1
CASRREPANEKLFF
TGCGCCAGCCGCCGGGAGCCAGCTAATGAAAAACTGTTTTTT
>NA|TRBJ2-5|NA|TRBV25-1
CASSEWRTPQETQYF
TGTGCCAGCAGTGAATGGAGGACGCCGCAAGAGACCCAGTACTTC
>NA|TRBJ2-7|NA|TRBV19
CASSIPHLDSHEQYF
TGTGCCAGTAGTATCCCCCACCTCGACAGTCACGAGCAGTACTTC
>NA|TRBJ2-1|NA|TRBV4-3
CASSQGRGIYNEQFF
TGCGCCAGCAGCCAAGGTCGCGGGATCTACAATGAGCAGTTCTTC
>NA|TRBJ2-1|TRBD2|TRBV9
CASSDPLVSGRDYNEQFF
TGTGCCAGCAGCGACCCCCTAGTATCCGGGAGGGACTACAATGAGCAGTTCTTC
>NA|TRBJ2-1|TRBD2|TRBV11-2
CASSLRAGAGHNEQFF
TGTGCCAGCAGCTTACGAGCGGGAGCAGGACACAATGAGCAGTTCTTC
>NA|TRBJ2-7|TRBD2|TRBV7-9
CASQRTSGSDEQYF
TGTGCCAGCCAGAGGACTAGCGGGAGCGACGAGCAGTACTTC
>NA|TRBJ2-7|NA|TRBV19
CASSIDRGISYEQYF
TGTGCCAGTAGTATAGACAGGGGTATCTCCTACGAGCAGTACTTC
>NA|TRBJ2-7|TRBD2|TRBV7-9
CASSSGGLAAARGSYEQYF
TGTGCCAGCAGCTCAGGGGGACTAGCAGCCGCTCGGGGATCCTACGAGCAGTACTTC
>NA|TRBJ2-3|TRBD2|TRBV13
CASSLRGRATDTQYF
TGTGCCAGCAGCTTAAGAGGGAGGGCCACAGATACGCAGTATTTT
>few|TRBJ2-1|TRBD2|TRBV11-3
CASSLGTSSYNEQFF
TGTGCCAGCAGCTTGGGGACTAGCTCCTACAATGAGCAGTTCTTC
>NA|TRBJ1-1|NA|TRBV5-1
CASSFRENTEAFF
TGCGCCAGCAGCTTCAGGGAGAACACTGAAGCTTTCTTT
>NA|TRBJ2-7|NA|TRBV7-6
CASSPRASTLSYEQYF
TGTGCCAGCAGCCCGAGGGCTAGTACTCTCTCCTACGAGCAGTACTTC
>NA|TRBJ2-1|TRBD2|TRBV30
CAWERTSGANEQFF
TGTGCCTGGGAAAGGACTAGCGGGGCGAATGAGCAGTTCTTC
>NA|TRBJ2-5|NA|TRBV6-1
CASSSLAEETQYF
TGTGCCAGCAGTTCTTTAGCGGAAGAGACCCAGTACTTC
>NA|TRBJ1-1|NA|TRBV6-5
CASSPYTGDTEAFF
TGTGCCAGCAGTCCCTACACGGGGGACACTGAAGCTTTCTTT
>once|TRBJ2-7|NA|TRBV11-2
CASSLGLLDREQYF
TGTGCCAGCAGCTTGGGACTCCTCGACCGGGAGCAGTACTTC
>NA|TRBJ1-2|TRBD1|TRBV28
CASSLTGVRDYGYTF
TGTGCCAGCAGTCTAACAGGGGTTAGGGACTATGGCTACACCTTC
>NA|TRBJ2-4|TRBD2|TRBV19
CASSEWTSGYKNIQYF
TGTGCCAGTAGTGAATGGACTAGCGGATATAAAAACATTCAGTACTTC
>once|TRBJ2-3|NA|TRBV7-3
CASSLGGMTDTQYF
TGTGCCAGCAGCTTAGGAGGGATGACAGATACGCAGTATTTT
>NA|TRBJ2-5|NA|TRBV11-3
CASSPRDNPAETQYF
TGTGCCAGCAGCCCGAGGGACAACCCGGCGGAGACCCAGTACTTC
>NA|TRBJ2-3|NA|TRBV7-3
CASSRGEGTKFWSSTDTQYF
TGTGCCAGCAGCCGCGGGGAGGGGACAAAGTTTTGGTCCAGCACAGATACGCAGTATTTT